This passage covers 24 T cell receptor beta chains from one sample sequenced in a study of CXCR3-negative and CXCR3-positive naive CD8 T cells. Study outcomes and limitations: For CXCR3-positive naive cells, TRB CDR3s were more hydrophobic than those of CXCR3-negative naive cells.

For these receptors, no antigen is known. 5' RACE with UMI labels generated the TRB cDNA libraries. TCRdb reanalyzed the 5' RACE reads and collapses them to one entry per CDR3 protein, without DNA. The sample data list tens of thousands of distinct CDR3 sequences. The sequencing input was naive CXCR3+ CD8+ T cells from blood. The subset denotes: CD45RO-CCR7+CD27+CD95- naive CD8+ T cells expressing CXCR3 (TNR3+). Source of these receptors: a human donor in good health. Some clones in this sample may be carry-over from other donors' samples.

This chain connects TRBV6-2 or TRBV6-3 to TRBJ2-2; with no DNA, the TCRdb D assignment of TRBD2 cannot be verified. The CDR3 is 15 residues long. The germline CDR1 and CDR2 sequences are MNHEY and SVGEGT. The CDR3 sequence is CASAGTFIPAGELFF.

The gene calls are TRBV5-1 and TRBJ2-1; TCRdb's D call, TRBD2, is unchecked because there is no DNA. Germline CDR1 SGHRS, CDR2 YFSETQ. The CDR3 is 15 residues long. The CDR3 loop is CASSSTSTIYNEQFF.

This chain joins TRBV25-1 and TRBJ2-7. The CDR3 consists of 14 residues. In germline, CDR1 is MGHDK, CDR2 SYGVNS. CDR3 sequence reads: CASSEFLTSTEQYF.

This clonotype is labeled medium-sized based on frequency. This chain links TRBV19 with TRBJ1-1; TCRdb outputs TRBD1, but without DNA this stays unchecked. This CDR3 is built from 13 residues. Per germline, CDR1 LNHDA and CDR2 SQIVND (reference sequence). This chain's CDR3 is CASSTGGQSEAFF. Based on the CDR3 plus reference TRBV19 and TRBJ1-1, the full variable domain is DGGITQSPKYLFRKEGQNVTLSCEQNLNHDAMYWYRQDPGQGLRLIYYSQIVNDFQKGDIAEGYSVSREKKESFPLTVTSAQKNPTAFYLCASSTGGQSEAFFGQGTRLTVV.

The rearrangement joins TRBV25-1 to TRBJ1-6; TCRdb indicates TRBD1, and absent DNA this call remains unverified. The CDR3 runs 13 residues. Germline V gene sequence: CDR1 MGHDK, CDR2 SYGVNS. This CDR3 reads CASSIQDNSPLHF.

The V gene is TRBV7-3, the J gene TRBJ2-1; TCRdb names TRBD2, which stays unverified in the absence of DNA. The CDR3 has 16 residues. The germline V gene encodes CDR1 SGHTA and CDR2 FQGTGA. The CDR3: CASSPSLMTSYNEQFF.

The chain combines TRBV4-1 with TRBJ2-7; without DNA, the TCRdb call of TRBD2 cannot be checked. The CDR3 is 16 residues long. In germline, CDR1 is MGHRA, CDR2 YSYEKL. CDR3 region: CASSQDTVAGAYEQYF.

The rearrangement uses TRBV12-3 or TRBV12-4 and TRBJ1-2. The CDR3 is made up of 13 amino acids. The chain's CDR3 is CASSLKGEGGYTF.

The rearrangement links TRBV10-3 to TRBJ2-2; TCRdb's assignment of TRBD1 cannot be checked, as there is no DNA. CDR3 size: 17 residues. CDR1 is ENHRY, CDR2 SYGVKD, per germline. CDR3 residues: CAISDPGQGDNTGELFF.

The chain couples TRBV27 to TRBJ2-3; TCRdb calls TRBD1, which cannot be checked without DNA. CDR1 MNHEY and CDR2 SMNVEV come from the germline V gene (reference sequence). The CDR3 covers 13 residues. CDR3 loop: CASSLPGTIAQYF.

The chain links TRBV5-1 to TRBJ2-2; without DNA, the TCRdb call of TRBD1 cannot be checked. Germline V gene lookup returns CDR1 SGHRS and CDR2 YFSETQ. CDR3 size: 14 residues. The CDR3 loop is CASSLSGGHGELFF.

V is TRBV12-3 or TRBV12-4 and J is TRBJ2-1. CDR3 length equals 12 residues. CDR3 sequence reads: CASSLGYNEQFF.

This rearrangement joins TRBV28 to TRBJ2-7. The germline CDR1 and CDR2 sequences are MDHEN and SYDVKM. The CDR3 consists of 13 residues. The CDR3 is CASSSFDHYEQYF. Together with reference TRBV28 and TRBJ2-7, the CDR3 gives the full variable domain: DVKVTQSSRYLVKRTGEKVFLECVQDMDHENMFWYRQDPGLGLRLIYFSYDVKMKEKGDIPEGYSVSREKKERFSLILESASTNQTSMYLCASSSFDHYEQYFGPGTRLTVT.

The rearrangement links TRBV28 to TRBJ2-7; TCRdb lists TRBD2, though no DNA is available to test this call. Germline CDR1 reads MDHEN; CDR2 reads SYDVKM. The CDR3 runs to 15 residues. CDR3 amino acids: CASSFALAGGLEQYF.

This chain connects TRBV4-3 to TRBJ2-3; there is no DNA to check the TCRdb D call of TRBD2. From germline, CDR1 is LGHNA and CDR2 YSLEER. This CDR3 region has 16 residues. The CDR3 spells CASSLGTSGSADTQYF.

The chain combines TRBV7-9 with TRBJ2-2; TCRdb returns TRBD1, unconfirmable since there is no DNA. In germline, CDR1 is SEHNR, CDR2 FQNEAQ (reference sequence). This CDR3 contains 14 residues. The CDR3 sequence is CASSLKGDTGELFF.

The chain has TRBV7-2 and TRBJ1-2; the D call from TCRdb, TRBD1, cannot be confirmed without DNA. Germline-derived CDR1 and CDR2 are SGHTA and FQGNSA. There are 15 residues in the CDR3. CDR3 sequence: CASSLGGAAPYGYTF.

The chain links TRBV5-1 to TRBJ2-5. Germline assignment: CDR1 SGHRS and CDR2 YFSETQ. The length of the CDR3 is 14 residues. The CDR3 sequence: CASSLSWVGETQYF.

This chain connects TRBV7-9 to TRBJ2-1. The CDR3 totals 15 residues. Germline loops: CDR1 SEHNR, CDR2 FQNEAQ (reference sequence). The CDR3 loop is CASSASGSSYNEQFF.

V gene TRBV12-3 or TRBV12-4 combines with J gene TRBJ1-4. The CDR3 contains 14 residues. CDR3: CASSFYTGSEKLFF.

This CDR3 is CASSQVGSSNTEAFF. This chain uses TRBV3-1 with TRBJ1-1. The CDR3 has 15 residues. The germline CDR1 and CDR2 sequences are LGHDT and YNNKEL (reference sequence).

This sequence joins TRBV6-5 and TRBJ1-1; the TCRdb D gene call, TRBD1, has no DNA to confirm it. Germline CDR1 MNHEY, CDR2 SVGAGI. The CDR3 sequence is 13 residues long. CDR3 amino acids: CASSWTENTEAFF.

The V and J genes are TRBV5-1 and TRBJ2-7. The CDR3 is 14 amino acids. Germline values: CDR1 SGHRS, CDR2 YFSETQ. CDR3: CASSLGPWDYEQYF. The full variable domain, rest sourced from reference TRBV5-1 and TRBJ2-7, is KAGVTQTPRYLIKTRGQQVTLSCSPISGHRSVSWYQQTPGQGLQFLFEYFSETQRNKGNFPGRFSGRQFSNSRSEMNVSTLELGDSALYLCASSLGPWDYEQYFGPGTRLTVT.

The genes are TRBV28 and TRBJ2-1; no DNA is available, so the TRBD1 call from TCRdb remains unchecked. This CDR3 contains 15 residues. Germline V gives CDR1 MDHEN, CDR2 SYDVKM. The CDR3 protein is CASSFWTGVESEQFF.